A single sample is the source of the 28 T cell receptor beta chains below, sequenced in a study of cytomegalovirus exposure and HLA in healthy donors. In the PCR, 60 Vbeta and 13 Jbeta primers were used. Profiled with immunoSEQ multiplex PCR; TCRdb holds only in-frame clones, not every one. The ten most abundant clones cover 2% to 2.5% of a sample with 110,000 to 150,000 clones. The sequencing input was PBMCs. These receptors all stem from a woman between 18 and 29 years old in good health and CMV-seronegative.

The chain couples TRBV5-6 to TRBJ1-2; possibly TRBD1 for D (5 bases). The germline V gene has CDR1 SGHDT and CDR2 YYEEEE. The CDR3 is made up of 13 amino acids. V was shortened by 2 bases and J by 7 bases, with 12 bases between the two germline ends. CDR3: CASSFRGGAGYTF. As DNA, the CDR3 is TGTGCCAGCAGCTTTAGAGGTGGGGCTGGCTACACCTTC.

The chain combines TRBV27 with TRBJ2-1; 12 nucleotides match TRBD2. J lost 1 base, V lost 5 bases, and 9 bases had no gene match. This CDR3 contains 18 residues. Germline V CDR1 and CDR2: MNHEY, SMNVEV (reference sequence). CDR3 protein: CASSPRLGLAGSYNEQFF. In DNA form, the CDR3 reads TGTGCCAGCAGTCCACGACTAGGACTAGCGGGATCCTACAATGAGCAGTTCTTC.

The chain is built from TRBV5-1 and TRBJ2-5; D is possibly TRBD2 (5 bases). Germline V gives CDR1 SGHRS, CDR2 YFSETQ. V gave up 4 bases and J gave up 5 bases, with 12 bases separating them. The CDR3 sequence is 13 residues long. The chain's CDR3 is CASSEGGTETQYF. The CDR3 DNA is TGCGCCAGCAGCGAGGGTGGAACGGAGACCCAGTACTTC. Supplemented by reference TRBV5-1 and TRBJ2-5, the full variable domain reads KAGVTQTPRYLIKTRGQQVTLSCSPISGHRSVSWYQQTPGQGLQFLFEYFSETQRNKGNFPGRFSGRQFSNSRSEMNVSTLELGDSALYLCASSEGGTETQYFGPGTRLLVL.

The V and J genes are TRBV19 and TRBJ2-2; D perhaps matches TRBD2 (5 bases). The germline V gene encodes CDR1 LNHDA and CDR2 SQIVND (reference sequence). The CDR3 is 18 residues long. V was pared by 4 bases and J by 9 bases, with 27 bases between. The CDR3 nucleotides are TGTGCCAGTAGTAGCCCCGATGGGAGCCGAACACTTCACCGGGAGCTGTTTTTT. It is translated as CASSSPDGSRTLHRELFF.

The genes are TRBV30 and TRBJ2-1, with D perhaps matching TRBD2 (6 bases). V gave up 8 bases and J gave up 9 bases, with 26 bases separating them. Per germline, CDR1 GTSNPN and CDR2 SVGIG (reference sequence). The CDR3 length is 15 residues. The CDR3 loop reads CALKGGLRRGGEQFF. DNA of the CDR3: TGTGCCCTGAAGGGAGGACTGAGAAGGGGTGGTGAGCAGTTCTTC.

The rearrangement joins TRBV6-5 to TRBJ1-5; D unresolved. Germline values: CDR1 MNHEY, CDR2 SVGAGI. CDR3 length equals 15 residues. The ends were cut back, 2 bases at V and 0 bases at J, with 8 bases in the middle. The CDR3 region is CASSYGPFSNQPQHF. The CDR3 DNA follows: TGTGCCAGCAGTTACGGGCCATTTAGCAATCAGCCCCAGCATTTT.

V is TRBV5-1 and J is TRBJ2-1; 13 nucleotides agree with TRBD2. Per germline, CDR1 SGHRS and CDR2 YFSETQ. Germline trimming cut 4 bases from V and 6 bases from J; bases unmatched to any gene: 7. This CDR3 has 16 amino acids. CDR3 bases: TGCGCCAGCAGCCCGCCCGGACTAGCGGGAGTCAATGAGCAGTTCTTC. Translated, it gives CASSPPGLAGVNEQFF. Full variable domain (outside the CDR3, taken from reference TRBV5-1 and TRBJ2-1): KAGVTQTPRYLIKTRGQQVTLSCSPISGHRSVSWYQQTPGQGLQFLFEYFSETQRNKGNFPGRFSGRQFSNSRSEMNVSTLELGDSALYLCASSPPGLAGVNEQFFGPGTRLTVL.

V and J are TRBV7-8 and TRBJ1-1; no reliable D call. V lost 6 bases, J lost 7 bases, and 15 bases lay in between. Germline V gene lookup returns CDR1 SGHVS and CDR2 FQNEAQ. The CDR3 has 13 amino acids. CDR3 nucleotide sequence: TGTGCCAGCAGGCGTGGGCAGACGTTTGAAGCTTTCTTT. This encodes CASRRGQTFEAFF.

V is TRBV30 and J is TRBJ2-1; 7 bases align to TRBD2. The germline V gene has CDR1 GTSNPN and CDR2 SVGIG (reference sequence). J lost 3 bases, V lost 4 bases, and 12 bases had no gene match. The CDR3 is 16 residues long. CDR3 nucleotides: TGTGCCTGGACCGCCCCAGGCGGACTAGACTACAATGAGCAGTTCTTC. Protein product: CAWTAPGGLDYNEQFF. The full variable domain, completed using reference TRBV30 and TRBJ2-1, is SQTIHQWPATLVQPVGSPLSLECTVEGTSNPNLYWYRQAAGRGLQLLFYSVGIGQISSEVPQNLSASRPQDRQFILSSKKLLLSDSGFYLCAWTAPGGLDYNEQFFGPGTRLTVL.

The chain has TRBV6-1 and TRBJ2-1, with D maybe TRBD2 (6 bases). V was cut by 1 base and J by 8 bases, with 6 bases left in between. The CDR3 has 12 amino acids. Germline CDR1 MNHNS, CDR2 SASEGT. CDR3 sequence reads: CASSEGGDEQFF. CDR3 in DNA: TGTGCCAGCAGTGAAGGCGGGGATGAGCAGTTCTTC.

The CDR3 spells CASSSPSGPSTDTQYF. In DNA, the CDR3 is TGTGCCAGCAGCTCGCCTAGCGGACCTAGCACAGATACGCAGTATTTT. The J gene is TRBJ2-3, the V gene TRBV5-4, with TRBD2 identical over 7 bases. Looked up from germline, CDR1 is SGHNT and CDR2 is YYREEE (reference sequence). The CDR3 loop spans 16 amino acids. J was trimmed by 0 bases and V by 3 bases; bases with no gene match: 7.

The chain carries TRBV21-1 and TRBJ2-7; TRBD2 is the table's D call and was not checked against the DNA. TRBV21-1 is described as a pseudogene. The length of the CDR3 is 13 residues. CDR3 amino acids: CASSKNSDYEQYF. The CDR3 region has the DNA TGTGCCAGCAGCAAAAATAGCGACTACGAGCAGTACTTC.

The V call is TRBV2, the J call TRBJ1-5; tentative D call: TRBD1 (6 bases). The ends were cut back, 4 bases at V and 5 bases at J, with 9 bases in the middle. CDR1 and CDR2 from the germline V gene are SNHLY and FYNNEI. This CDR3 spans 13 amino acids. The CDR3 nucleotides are TGTGCCAGCAGTGCAGGACAGTATCAGCCCCAGCATTTT. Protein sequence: CASSAGQYQPQHF.

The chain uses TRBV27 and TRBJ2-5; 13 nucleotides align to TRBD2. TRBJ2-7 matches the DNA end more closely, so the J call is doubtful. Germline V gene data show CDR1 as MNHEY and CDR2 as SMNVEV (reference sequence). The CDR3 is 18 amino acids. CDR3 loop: CASSLSGRTSGRAHEQYF. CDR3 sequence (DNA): TGTGCCAGCAGTTTATCGGGGCGTACTAGCGGGAGGGCCCACGAGCAGTACTTC.

CDR3 region: CASSVPTGGPNTGELFF. CDR3 nucleotides: TGTGCCAGCAGCGTCCCTACAGGGGGCCCTAACACCGGGGAGCTGTTTTTT. V is TRBV9 and J is TRBJ2-2, with 9 bases matching TRBD1. The V and J ends lost 2 bases and 2 bases, in that order; junction bases with no gene match: 7. CDR3 length equals 17 residues. Germline CDR1 and CDR2: SGDLS and YYNGEE. Full variable domain (outside the CDR3, taken from reference TRBV9 and TRBJ2-2): DSGVTQTPKHLITATGQRVTLRCSPRSGDLSVYWYQQSLDQGLQFLIQYYNGEERAKGNILERFSAQQFPDLHSELNLSSLELGDSALYFCASSVPTGGPNTGELFFGEGSRLTVL.

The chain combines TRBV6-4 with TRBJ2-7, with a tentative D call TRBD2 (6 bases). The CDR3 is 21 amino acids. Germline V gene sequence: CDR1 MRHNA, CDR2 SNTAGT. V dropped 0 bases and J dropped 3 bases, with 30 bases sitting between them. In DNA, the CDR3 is TGTGCCAGCAGTGACTCGATCGGACGGATTTTCGTGGCGGGATACTACTACGAGCAGTACGTC. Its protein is CASSDSIGRIFVAGYYYEQYV.

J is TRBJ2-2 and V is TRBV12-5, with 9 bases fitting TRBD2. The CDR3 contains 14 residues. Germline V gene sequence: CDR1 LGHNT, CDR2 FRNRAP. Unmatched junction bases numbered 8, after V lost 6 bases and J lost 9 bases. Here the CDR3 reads CASGSSGTHRELFF. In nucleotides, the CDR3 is TGTGCTAGTGGATCTAGCGGGACCCACCGGGAGCTGTTTTTT.

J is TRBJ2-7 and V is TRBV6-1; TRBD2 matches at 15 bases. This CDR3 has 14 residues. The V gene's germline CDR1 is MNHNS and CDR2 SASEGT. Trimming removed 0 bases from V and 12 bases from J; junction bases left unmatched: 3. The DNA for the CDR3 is TGTGCCAGCAGTGAAGCGGGGACTAGCGGGAGGAGGTACTTC. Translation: CASSEAGTSGRRYF.

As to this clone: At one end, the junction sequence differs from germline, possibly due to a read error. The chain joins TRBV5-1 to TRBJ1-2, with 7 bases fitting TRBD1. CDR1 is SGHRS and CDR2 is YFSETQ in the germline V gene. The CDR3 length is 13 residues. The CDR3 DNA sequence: TGCGCCAGCAGCTTGGCGTTAGAGGGGGCTCGTCTGTTC. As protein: CASSLALEGARLF.

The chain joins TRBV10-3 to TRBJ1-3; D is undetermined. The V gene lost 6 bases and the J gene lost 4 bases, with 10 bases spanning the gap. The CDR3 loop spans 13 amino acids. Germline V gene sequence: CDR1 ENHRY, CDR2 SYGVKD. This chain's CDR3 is CAIRAGAGNTIYF. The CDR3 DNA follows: TGTGCCATCAGGGCCGGAGCGGGAAACACCATATATTTT.

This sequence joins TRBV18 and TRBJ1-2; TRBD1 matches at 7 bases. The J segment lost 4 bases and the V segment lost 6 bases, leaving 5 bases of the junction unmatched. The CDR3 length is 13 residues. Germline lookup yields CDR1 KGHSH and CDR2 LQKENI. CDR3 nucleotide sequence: TGTGCCAGCTCGCTAGGACAGGCCTATGGCTACACCTTC. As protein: CASSLGQAYGYTF.

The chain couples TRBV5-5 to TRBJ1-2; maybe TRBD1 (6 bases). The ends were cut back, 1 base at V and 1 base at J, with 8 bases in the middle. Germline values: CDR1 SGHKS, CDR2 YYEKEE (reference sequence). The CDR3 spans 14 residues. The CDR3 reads CASSLQGRNYGYTF. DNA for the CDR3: TGTGCCAGCAGCTTGCAGGGGCGTAACTATGGCTACACCTTC. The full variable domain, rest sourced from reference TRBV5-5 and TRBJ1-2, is DAGVTQSPTHLIKTRGQQVTLRCSPISGHKSVSWYQQVLGQGPQFIFQYYEKEERGRGNFPDRFSARQFPNYSSELNVNALLLGDSALYLCASSLQGRNYGYTFGSGTRLTVV.

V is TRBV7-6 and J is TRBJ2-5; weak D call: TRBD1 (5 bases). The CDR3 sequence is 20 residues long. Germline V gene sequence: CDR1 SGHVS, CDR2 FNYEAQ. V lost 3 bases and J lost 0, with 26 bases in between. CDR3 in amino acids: CASSFFPPKGWGYNQETQYF. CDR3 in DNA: TGTGCCAGCAGCTTCTTTCCTCCCAAGGGGTGGGGTTACAACCAAGAGACCCAGTACTTC. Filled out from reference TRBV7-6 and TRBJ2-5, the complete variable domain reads GAGVSQSPRYKVTKRGQDVALRCDPISGHVSLYWYRQALGQGPEFLTYFNYEAQQDKSGLPNDRFSAERPEGSISTLTIQRTEQRDSAMYRCASSFFPPKGWGYNQETQYFGPGTRLLVL.

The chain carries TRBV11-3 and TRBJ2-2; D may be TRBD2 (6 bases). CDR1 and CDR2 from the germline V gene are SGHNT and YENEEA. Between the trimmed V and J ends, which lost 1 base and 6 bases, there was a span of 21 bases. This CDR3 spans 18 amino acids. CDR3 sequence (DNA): TGTGCCAGCAGCTTAGGGGGGACTGACCCATTCCACCCCGGGGAGCTGTTTTTT. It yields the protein CASSLGGTDPFHPGELFF.

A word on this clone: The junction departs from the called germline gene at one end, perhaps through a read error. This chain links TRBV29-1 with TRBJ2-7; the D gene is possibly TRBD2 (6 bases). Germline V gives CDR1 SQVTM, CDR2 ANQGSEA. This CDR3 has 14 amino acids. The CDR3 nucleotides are TGCAGCGTGTATCTAGCGACCGAAACCTACGAGCAGCACTTC. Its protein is CSVYLATETYEQHF.

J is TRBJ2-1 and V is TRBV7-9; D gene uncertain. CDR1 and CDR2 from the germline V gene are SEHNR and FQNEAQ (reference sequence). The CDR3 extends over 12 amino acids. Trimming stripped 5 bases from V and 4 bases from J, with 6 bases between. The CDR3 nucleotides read TGTGCCAGCAGCCTCCTTTACAATGAGCAGTTCTTC. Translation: CASSLLYNEQFF.

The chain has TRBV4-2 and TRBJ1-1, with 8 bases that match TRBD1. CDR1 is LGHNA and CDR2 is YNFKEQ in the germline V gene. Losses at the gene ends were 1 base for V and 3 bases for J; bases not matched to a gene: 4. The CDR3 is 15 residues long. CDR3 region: CASSQGAGGHTEAFF. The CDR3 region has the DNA TGTGCCAGCAGCCAAGGAGCAGGGGGCCACACTGAAGCTTTCTTT.

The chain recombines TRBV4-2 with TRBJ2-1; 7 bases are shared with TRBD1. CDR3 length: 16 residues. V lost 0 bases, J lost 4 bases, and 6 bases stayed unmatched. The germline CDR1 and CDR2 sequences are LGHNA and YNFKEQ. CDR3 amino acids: CASSQEAGGKYNEQFF. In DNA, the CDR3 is TGTGCCAGCAGCCAAGAGGCAGGGGGAAAGTACAATGAGCAGTTCTTC.